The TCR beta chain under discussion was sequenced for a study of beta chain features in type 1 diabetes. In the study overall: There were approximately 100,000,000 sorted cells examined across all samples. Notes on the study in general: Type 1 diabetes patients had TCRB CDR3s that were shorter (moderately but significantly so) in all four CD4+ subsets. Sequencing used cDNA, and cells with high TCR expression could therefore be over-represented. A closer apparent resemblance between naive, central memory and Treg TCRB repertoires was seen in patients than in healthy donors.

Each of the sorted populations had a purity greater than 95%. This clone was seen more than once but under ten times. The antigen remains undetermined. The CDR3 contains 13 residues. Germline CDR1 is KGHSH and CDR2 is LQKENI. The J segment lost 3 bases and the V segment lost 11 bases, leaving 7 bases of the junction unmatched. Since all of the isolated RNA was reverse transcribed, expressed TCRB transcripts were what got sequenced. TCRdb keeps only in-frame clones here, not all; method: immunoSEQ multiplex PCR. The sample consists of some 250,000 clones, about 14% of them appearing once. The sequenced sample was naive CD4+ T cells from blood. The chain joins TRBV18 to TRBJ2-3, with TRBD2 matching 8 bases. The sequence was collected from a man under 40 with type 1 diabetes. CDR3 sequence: CALRASGTDTQYF. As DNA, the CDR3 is TGTGCCCTGAGGGCTAGCGGGACAGATACGCAGTATTTT.